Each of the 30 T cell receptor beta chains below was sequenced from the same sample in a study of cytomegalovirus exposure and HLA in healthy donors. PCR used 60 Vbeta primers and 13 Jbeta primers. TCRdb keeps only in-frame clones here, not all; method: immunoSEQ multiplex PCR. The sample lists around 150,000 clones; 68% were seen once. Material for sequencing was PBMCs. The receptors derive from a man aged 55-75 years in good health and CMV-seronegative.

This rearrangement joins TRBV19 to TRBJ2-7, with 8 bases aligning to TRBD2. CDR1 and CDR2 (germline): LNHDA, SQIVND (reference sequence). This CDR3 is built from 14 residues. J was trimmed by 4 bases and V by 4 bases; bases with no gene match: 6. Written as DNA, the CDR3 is TGTGCCAGTAGTACCACTAGCGGAGCTTACGAGCAGTACTTC. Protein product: CASSTTSGAYEQYF.

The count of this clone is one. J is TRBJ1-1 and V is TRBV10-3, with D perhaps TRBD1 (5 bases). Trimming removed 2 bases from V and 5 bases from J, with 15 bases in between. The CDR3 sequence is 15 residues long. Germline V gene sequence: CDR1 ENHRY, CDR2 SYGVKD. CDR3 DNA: TGTGCCATCAGTGAGGGGCTTACGGCAGGGACTGAAGCTTTCTTT. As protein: CAISEGLTAGTEAFF.

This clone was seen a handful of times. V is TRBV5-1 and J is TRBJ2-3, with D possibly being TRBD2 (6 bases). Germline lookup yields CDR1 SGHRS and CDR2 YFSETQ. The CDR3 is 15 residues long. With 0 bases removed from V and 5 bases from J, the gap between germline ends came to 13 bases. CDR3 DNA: TGCGCCAGCAGCTTGGCACTAGCCGCGGTAGATACGCAGTATTTT. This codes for CASSLALAAVDTQYF.

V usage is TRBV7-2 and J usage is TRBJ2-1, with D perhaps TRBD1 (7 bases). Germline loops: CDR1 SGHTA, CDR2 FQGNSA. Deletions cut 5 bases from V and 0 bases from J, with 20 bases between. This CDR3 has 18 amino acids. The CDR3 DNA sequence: TGTGCCAGCAGCCCCGAAGTGGCGGGACAGAGCTCCTACAATGAGCAGTTCTTC. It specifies CASSPEVAGQSSYNEQFF.

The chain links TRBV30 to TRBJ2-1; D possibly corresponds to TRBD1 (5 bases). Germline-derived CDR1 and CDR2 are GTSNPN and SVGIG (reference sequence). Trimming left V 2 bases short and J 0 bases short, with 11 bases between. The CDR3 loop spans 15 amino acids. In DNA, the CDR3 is TGTGCCTGGAGTCAAACAGGTAGCTCCTACAATGAGCAGTTCTTC. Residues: CAWSQTGSSYNEQFF. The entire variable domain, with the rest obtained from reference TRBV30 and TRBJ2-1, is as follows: SQTIHQWPATLVQPVGSPLSLECTVEGTSNPNLYWYRQAAGRGLQLLFYSVGIGQISSEVPQNLSASRPQDRQFILSSKKLLLSDSGFYLCAWSQTGSSYNEQFFGPGTRLTVL.

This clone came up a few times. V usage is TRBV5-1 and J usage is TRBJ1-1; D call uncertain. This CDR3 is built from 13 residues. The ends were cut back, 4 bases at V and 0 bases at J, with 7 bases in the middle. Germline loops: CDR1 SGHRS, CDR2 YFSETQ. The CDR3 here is CASSRVVNTEAFF. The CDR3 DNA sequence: TGCGCCAGCAGCCGAGTGGTGAACACTGAAGCTTTCTTT.

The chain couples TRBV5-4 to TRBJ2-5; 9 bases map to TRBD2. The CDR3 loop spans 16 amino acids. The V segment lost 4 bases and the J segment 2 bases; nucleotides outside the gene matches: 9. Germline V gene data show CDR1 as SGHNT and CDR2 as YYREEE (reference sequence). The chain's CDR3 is CASSPRGRATQETQYF. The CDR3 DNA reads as TGTGCCAGCAGCCCCCGCGGGAGGGCGACGCAAGAGACCCAGTACTTC.

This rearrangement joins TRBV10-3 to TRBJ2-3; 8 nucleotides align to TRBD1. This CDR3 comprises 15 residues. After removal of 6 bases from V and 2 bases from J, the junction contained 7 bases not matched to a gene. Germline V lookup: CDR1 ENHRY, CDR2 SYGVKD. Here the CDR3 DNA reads TGTGCCATCAGGAAGGACAGGGACCCCACAGATACGCAGTATTTT. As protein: CAIRKDRDPTDTQYF.

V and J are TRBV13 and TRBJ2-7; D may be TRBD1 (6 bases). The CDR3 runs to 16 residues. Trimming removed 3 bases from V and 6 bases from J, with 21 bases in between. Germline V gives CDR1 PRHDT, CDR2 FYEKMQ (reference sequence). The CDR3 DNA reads TGTGCCAGCAGCTTTCTGGGGGCCGTCCTATCGAGCGAGCAGTACTTC. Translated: CASSFLGAVLSSEQYF.

The CDR3 DNA is TGTGCCAGCAGCGACAGGGTAGGCAATCAGCCCCAGCATTTT. Protein product: CASSDRVGNQPQHF. The V gene is TRBV28, the J gene TRBJ1-5, with TRBD1 identical over 7 bases. Germline CDR1 MDHEN, CDR2 SYDVKM. V lost 6 bases to trimming and J lost 2 bases; unmatched junction nucleotides: 4. The CDR3 extends over 14 amino acids.

The CDR3 DNA sequence: TGTGCCAGCAGCGAATACAGGGGGTCCACTGAAGCTTTCTTT. It codes for CASSEYRGSTEAFF. The chain employs TRBV7-9 and TRBJ1-1, with TRBD1 identical over 8 bases. The CDR3 covers 14 residues. V was pared by 5 bases and J by 4 bases, with 6 bases of the junction left unmatched. The germline gives CDR1 SEHNR, CDR2 FQNEAQ (reference sequence).

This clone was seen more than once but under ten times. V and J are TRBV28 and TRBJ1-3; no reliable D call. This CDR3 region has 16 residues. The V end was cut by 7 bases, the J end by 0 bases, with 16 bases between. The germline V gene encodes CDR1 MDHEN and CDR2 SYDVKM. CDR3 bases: TGTGCCAGCACCGAGGTACGGGTCCCCTCTGGAAACACCATATATTTT. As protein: CASTEVRVPSGNTIYF.

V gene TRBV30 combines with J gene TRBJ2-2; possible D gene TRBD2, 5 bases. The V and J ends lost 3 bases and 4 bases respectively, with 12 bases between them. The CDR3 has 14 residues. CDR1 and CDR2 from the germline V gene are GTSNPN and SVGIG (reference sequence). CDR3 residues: CAWSRGSFTGELFF. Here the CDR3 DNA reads TGTGCCTGGAGCCGGGGTTCGTTCACCGGGGAGCTGTTTTTT. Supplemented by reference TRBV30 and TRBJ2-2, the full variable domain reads SQTIHQWPATLVQPVGSPLSLECTVEGTSNPNLYWYRQAAGRGLQLLFYSVGIGQISSEVPQNLSASRPQDRQFILSSKKLLLSDSGFYLCAWSRGSFTGELFFGEGSRLTVL.

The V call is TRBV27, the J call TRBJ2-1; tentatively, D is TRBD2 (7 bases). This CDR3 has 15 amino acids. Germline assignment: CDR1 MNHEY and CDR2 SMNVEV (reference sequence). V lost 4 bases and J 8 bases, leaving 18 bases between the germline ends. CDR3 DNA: TGTGCCAGCAGTTCCCCCCGGAGGGGGGGGCATGAGCAGTTCTTC. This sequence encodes CASSSPRRGGHEQFF.

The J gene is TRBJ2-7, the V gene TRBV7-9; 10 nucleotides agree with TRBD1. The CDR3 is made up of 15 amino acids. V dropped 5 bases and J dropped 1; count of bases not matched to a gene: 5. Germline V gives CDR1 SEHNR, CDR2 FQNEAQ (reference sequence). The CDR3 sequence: CASSAGTGVSYEQYF. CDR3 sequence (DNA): TGTGCCAGCAGCGCTGGGACAGGGGTTTCCTACGAGCAGTACTTC.

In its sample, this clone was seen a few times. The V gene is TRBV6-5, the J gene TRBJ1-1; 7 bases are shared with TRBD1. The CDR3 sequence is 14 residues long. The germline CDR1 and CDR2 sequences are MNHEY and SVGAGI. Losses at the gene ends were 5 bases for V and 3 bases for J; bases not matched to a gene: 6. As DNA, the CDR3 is TGTGCCAGCAGTCCACTGACAGGGCACACTGAAGCTTTCTTT. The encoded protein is CASSPLTGHTEAFF.

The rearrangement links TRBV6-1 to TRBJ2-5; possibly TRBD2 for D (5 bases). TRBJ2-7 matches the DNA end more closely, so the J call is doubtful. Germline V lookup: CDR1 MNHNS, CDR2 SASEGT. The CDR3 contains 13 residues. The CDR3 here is CASSTSQDYEQYF. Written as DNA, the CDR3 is TGTGCCAGCAGTACTAGTCAAGATTACGAGCAGTACTTC.

CDR3 in DNA: TGCAGTGTCAGGGCCACAGATACGCAGTATTTT. Protein sequence: CSVRATDTQYF. This chain uses TRBV20-1 with TRBJ2-3, with a tentative D call TRBD1 (5 bases). The V gene's germline CDR1 is DFQATT and CDR2 SNEGSKA (reference sequence). Trimming pared 7 bases from V and 2 bases from J, leaving 7 bases between. CDR3 size: 11 residues.

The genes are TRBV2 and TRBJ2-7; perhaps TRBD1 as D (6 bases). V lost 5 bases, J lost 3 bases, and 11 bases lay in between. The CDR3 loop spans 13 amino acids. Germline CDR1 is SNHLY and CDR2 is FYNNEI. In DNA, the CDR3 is TGTGCCAGCAGTCCCCGGGACATCTACGAGCAGTACTTC. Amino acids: CASSPRDIYEQYF.

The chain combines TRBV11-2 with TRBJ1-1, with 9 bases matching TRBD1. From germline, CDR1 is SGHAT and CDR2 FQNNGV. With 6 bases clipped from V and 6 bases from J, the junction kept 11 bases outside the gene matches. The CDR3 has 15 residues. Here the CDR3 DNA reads TGTGCCAGCAGTGATCCCGGGACAGGGAATCCTGAAGCTTTCTTT. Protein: CASSDPGTGNPEAFF. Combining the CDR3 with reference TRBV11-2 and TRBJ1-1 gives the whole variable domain EAGVAQSPRYKIIEKRQSVAFWCNPISGHATLYWYQQILGQGPKLLIQFQNNGVVDDSQLPKDRFSAERLKGVDSTLKIQPAKLEDSAVYLCASSDPGTGNPEAFFGQGTRLTVV.

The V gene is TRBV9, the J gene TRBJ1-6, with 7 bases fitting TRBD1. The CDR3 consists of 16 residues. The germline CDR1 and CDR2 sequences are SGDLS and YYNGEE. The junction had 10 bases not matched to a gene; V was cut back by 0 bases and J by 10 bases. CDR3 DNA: TGTGCCAGCAGCGTAGAGGGAGAGAACAGGGGCTCACCCCTCCACTTT. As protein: CASSVEGENRGSPLHF.

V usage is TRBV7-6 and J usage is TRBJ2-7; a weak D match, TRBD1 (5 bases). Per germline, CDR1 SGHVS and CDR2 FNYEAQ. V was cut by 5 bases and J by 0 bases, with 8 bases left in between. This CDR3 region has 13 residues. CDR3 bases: TGTGCCAGCAGCCTACAGGCCTCCTACGAGCAGTACTTC. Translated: CASSLQASYEQYF.

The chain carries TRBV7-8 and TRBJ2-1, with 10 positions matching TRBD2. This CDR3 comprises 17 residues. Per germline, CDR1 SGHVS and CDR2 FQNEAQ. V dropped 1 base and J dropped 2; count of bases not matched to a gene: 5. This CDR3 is CASSLVASGSPYNEQFF. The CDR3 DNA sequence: TGTGCCAGCAGCTTAGTTGCTAGCGGGAGCCCCTACAATGAGCAGTTCTTC.

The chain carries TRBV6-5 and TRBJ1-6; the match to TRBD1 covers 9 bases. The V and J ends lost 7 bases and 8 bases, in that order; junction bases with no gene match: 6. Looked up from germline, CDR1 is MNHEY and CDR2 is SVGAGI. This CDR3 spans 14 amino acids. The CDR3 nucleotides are TGTGCCAGCACTGGACAGGGGTTTTATTCACCCCTCCACTTT. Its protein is CASTGQGFYSPLHF.

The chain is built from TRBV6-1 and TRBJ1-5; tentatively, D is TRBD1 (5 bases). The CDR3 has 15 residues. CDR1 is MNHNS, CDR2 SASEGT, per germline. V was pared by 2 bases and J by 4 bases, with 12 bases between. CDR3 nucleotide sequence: TGTGCCAGCAGTGAACTGGGGACTGAGAATCAGCCCCAGCATTTT. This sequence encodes CASSELGTENQPQHF.

The CDR3 region is CASSEEAGPSEQYF. Here the CDR3 DNA reads TGTGCCAGCAGTGAAGAAGCGGGCCCCTCCGAGCAGTACTTC. The V call is TRBV6-1, the J call TRBJ2-7; TRBD2 might be the D (6 bases). The CDR3 consists of 14 residues. Per germline, CDR1 MNHNS and CDR2 SASEGT. Trimming shortened V by 1 base and J by 6 bases, and 13 bases separated the two germline ends.

The CDR3 protein is CASSLLGTEVYEQYF. The CDR3 nucleotides read TGTGCCAGCAGCTTGCTAGGGACAGAAGTATACGAGCAGTACTTC. The rearrangement links TRBV5-6 to TRBJ2-7; TRBD1 matches 7 bases. CDR1 and CDR2 from the germline V gene are SGHDT and YYEEEE. V was pared by 1 base and J by 4 bases, with 8 bases of the junction left unmatched. The CDR3 sequence is 15 residues long.

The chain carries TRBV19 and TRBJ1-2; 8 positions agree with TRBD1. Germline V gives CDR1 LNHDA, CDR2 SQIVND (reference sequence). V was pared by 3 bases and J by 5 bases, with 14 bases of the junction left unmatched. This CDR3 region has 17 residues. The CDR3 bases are TGTGCCAGTAGTATCCTCCCGGGACAGGTGATAGGGTATGGCTACACCTTC. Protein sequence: CASSILPGQVIGYGYTF.

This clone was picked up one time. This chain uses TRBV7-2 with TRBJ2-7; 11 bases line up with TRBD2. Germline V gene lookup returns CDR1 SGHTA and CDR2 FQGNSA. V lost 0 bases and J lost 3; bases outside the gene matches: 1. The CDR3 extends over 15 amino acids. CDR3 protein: CASSLAGTSGYEQYF. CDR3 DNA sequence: TGTGCCAGCAGCTTAGCCGGGACTAGCGGCTACGAGCAGTACTTC. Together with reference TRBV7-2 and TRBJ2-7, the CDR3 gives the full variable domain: GAGVSQSPSNKVTEKGKDVELRCDPISGHTALYWYRQSLGQGLEFLIYFQGNSAPDKSGLPSDRFSAERTGGSVSTLTIQRTQQEDSAVYLCASSLAGTSGYEQYFGPGTRLTVT.

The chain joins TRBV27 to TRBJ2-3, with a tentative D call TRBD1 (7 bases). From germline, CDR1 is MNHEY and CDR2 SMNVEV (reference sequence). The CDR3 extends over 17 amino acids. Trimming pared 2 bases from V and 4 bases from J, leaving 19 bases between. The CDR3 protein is CASSLRGGGWEADTQYF. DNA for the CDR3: TGTGCCAGCAGTTTAAGAGGGGGCGGGTGGGAGGCAGATACGCAGTATTTT.